This TCR beta chain was identified in a study of T-cell memory formation after mild COVID-19. Study-level results: Those CD4+ clones that contracted were mainly in CM and EM (CD8+ ones in EMRA). Clones contracting day 15 to 85 were balanced CD4/CD8; later expanders leaned CD4+. The appearance of some responding clones in pre-infection memory suggested that cross-reactive memory joined.

On this clonotype: As yet, its antigen is unknown.

TCR alpha and TCR beta cDNA libraries carrying sample barcodes and UMIs came from 5'RACE with constant-segment primers. TCRdb itself ran the 5' RACE reads through MiXCR, one entry per CDR3 protein. This table holds roughly 370,000 distinct CDR3 sequences, approximately 15% found once. V was trimmed by 5 bases and J by 7 bases, leaving 18 bases between them. Germline values: CDR1 MNHEY, CDR2 SVGEGT. This CDR3 comprises 15 residues. V is TRBV6-2 or TRBV6-3 and J is TRBJ1-5; weak D call: TRBD1 (5 bases). The sample comprised PBMCs or a T cell subset sorted from them (not recorded which). This receptor was identified in a man in his late teens or twenties who had mild COVID-19 (a few samples of this study predate the infection). Cell type and time point are not known. The CDR3 nucleotides read TGTGCCAGCAGTCCTTCGGGGGGGGGTTACCAGCCCCAGCATTTT. Protein: CASSPSGGGYQPQHF.